What follows are 9 T cell receptor beta chains derived from one specimen sequenced in a study of blood T cell repertoires in COVID-19. Generated by immunoSEQ multiplex PCR, the TCRdb table keeps only in-frame clones and is missing some. This sample has about 270,000 clones, with just under 90% found just once. The sequenced sample consisted of PBMCs or T cells enriched from blood (not recorded which). The receptors come from a woman younger than 45 with acute COVID-19.

This chain joins TRBV29-1 and TRBJ2-1; D gene uncertain. The germline V gene encodes CDR1 SQVTM and CDR2 ANQGSEA. The V end lost 7 bases, the J end lost 2 bases, and 15 bases lay between the germline ends. The CDR3 has 14 amino acids. The CDR3 bases are TGCAGCGGAAACCGAGAACGTACCTACAATGAGCAGTTCTTC. This gives the protein CSGNRERTYNEQFF.

The gene calls are TRBV5-6 and TRBJ2-1; 7 bases align to TRBD2. V was clipped by 4 bases and J by 0 bases; unmatched bases: 10. This CDR3 is 17 amino acids long. Germline values: CDR1 SGHDT, CDR2 YYEEEE. CDR3: CASSPISGISSYNEQFF. CDR3 nucleotides: TGTGCCAGCAGCCCAATAAGCGGGATAAGCTCCTACAATGAGCAGTTCTTC.

The V and J genes are TRBV5-4 and TRBJ2-1; TRBD1 matches at 11 bases. V trimming: 1 base; J trimming: 7 bases; junction bases outside the gene matches: 4. This CDR3 is built from 15 residues. From germline, CDR1 is SGHNT and CDR2 YYREEE (reference sequence). The CDR3 here is CASSLIGQGANEQFF. CDR3 DNA sequence: TGTGCCAGCAGCTTGATTGGACAGGGGGCTAATGAGCAGTTCTTC.

The chain has TRBV7-2 and TRBJ1-5; tentative D call: TRBD1 (6 bases). The CDR3 length is 15 residues. In germline, CDR1 is SGHTA, CDR2 FQGNSA. V was trimmed by 5 bases and J by 1 base, leaving 12 bases between them. The CDR3 DNA follows: TGTGCCAGCAGCCCCGGGACATTAAGCAATCAGCCCCAGCATTTT. It encodes CASSPGTLSNQPQHF.

This rearrangement joins TRBV4-1 to TRBJ2-3, with TRBD2 matching 8 bases. The V gene's germline CDR1 is MGHRA and CDR2 YSYEKL. The CDR3 has 16 amino acids. V shed 1 base and J 6 bases; nucleotides not matched to a gene: 9. In nucleotides, the CDR3 is TGCGCCAGCAGCCAAGTTCAGCGGGAGTGGTATGATACGCAGTATTTT. Its protein product is CASSQVQREWYDTQYF.

The chain couples TRBV9 to TRBJ2-1, with 7 bases that match TRBD2. CDR3 length: 19 amino acids. V dropped 0 bases and J dropped 2; count of bases not matched to a gene: 14. Germline CDR1 SGDLS, CDR2 YYNGEE. CDR3 DNA sequence: TGTGCCAGCAGCGTAGGGAGTAGCGGGTCAGGGTGGGCCTACAATGAGCAGTTCTTC. Its protein product is CASSVGSSGSGWAYNEQFF. The full variable domain, rest sourced from reference TRBV9 and TRBJ2-1, is DSGVTQTPKHLITATGQRVTLRCSPRSGDLSVYWYQQSLDQGLQFLIQYYNGEERAKGNILERFSAQQFPDLHSELNLSSLELGDSALYFCASSVGSSGSGWAYNEQFFGPGTRLTVL.

This chain joins TRBV6-1 and TRBJ1-5; unclear D gene. Germline lookup yields CDR1 MNHNS and CDR2 SASEGT. The V end lost 0 bases, the J end lost 7 bases, and 13 bases lay between the germline ends. CDR3 size: 15 residues. The CDR3 loop reads CASSEALLQLQPQHF. The CDR3 bases are TGTGCCAGCAGTGAAGCGCTTCTCCAGTTACAGCCCCAGCATTTT.

This clone occurred once. The chain links TRBV15 to TRBJ1-4; D call uncertain. CDR3 length: 15 residues. Trimming removed 5 bases from V and 4 bases from J, with 14 bases in between. Per the germline V gene, CDR1 is LNHNV and CDR2 is YYDKDF (reference sequence). This CDR3 reads CATSSPQRINEKLFF. The CDR3 DNA reads as TGTGCCACCAGCTCCCCCCAGCGGATTAATGAAAAACTGTTTTTT.

The chain employs TRBV10-3 and TRBJ2-7; 8 bases are shared with TRBD1. The V gene's germline CDR1 is ENHRY and CDR2 SYGVKD. V lost 0 bases and J lost 4; bases outside the gene matches: 8. The CDR3 loop spans 16 amino acids. The CDR3 DNA reads as TGTGCCATCAGTGAGTCGGTAACAGGGGGTCTTTACGAGCAGTACTTC. Translated: CAISESVTGGLYEQYF.